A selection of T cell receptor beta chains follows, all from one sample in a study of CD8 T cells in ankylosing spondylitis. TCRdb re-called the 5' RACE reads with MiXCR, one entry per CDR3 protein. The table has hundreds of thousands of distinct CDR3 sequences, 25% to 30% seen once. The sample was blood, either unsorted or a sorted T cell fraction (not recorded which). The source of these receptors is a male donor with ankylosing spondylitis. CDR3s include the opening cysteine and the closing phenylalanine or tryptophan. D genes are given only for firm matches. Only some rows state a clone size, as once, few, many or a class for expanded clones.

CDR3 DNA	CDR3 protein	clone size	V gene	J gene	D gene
TGTGCCAGCAGCCACAGGGACGGCCGGGGGACCCAGTACTTC	CASSHRDGRGTQYF	.	TRBV7-9	TRBJ2-5	.
TGTGCCAGCTCACCACAGCAGGGATCCGGGGAGCTGTTTTTT	CASSPQQGSGELFF	few	TRBV18	TRBJ2-2	.
TGTGCCACCGCAAAGGGGATCCCGAACACTGAAGCTTTCTTT	CATAKGIPNTEAFF	.	TRBV19	TRBJ1-1	.
TGCAGTGCTAGAGATGGCAGGAGGGCCACCAATGAGCAGTTCTTC	CSARDGRRATNEQFF	.	TRBV20-1	TRBJ2-1	.
TGCGCCAGCAGCACGTTGACAGGGACTGACGGCTACACCTTC	CASSTLTGTDGYTF	.	TRBV5-1	TRBJ1-2	TRBD1
TGTGCCAGCAGCCACAGGGGGCAACATGGCTACACCTTC	CASSHRGQHGYTF	.	TRBV3-1	TRBJ1-2	TRBD1
TGTGCCAGCAGTGAACGTCTAGTGGACATGTTCACCGGGGAGCTGTTTTTT	CASSERLVDMFTGELFF	few	TRBV6-1	TRBJ2-2	.
TGTGCCAGCACCAAAGGTGGGACAGGGAGCAATGAGCAGTTCTTC	CASTKGGTGSNEQFF	.	TRBV28	TRBJ2-1	TRBD1
TGTGCCAGCAGCTTGGGACTTCTAGCGGGAGCAGAGACCCAGTACTTC	CASSLGLLAGAETQYF	.	TRBV5-4	TRBJ2-5	TRBD2
TGTGCCAGCAGGTCTTTACAGGGATCCTTAGGCGAGCAGTACTTC	CASRSLQGSLGEQYF	.	TRBV12-3/TRBV12-4	TRBJ2-7	.
TGTGCCACACTACTAGAGACTACAGATACGCAGTATTTT	CATLLETTDTQYF	.	TRBV10-3	TRBJ2-3	.
TGTGCCAGCAGTTTCTTATCAGGGGGCGCGGGAAATGAGCAGTTCTTC	CASSFLSGGAGNEQFF	few	TRBV5-5	TRBJ2-1	TRBD1
TGTGCCAGCAGTGCACGGGACAGGGCTGGAAACACCATATATTTT	CASSARDRAGNTIYF	once	TRBV12-3/TRBV12-4	TRBJ1-3	TRBD1
TGTGCCAGCAGCCCCGTCCGGGACAGGGGGCTCGAGGGTGAGCAGTTCTTC	CASSPVRDRGLEGEQFF	few	TRBV12-3/TRBV12-4	TRBJ2-1	TRBD1
TGTGCCAGCAGCTTCGGGACTAGCGGGAGGCTAGCCAAAAACATTCAGTACTTC	CASSFGTSGRLAKNIQYF	many	TRBV11-3	TRBJ2-4	TRBD2
TGCGCCAGCAGCCTGGCAGGGGGTATCCAAGAGACCCAGTACTTC	CASSLAGGIQETQYF	.	TRBV5-1	TRBJ2-5	TRBD1
TGTGCCAGCAGTCGTTCGACCCAGTGGACTGAAGCTTTCTTT	CASSRSTQWTEAFF	many	TRBV6-1	TRBJ1-1	.
TGCAGTGCTACCAGGACGGGTCAGCCCCAGCATTTT	CSATRTGQPQHF	.	TRBV20-1	TRBJ1-5	.
TGCAGCGTTGTGGGCGGAGTGCCAAACAAGCAGTACTTC	CSVVGGVPNKQYF	.	TRBV29-1	TRBJ2-7	.
TGTGCCAGCAGCATAGGACTGACCCCCACAGATACGCAGTATTTT	CASSIGLTPTDTQYF	.	TRBV5-5	TRBJ2-3	.
TGTGCCAGCAGCTTGGCGGGGAAGGCTGAAGCTTTCTTT	CASSLAGKAEAFF	.	TRBV5-6	TRBJ1-1	.
TGCAGTGCAGGACAGGGCGGAGGGGGAAACACCATATATTTT	CSAGQGGGGNTIYF	.	TRBV20-1	TRBJ1-3	TRBD1
TGTGCCATCAGTGATTCGGGTTCAGCGGAGAACACCGGGGAGCTGTTTTTT	CAISDSGSAENTGELFF	.	TRBV10-3	TRBJ2-2	.
TGTGCCAGCAGCCAATTAGCGGGAGGTGTGGATGAGCAGTTCTTC	CASSQLAGGVDEQFF	.	TRBV3-1	TRBJ2-1	TRBD2
TGTGCCAGCAGCCCAAGCGAGTACAATGAGCAGTTCTTC	CASSPSEYNEQFF	few	TRBV14	TRBJ2-1	.
TGTGCCAGCAGCTTAGCCTCACGGGGTCAGCCCCAGCATTTT	CASSLASRGQPQHF	.	TRBV7-8	TRBJ1-5	.
TGCGCCAGCAGAGCGCAGGGGACGAACTATGGCTACACCTTC	CASRAQGTNYGYTF	.	TRBV5-1	TRBJ1-2	.
TGCGCCAGCAGCTTTCTGCTCGGGAGTGAAACCGGGGAGCTGTTTTTT	CASSFLLGSETGELFF	few	TRBV5-1	TRBJ2-2	.
TGTGCCAGCAGTGAGACGGGCCAACCCTACAATGAGCAGTTCTTC	CASSETGQPYNEQFF	few	TRBV25-1	TRBJ2-1	.
TGTGCCAGCAGCGGCTTGGACAGGGGCACCGGGGAGCTGTTTTTT	CASSGLDRGTGELFF	few	TRBV12-3/TRBV12-4	TRBJ2-2	TRBD1
TGTGCCAGCAGGACAGGGGGCACCCCTTATGGCTACACCTTC	CASRTGGTPYGYTF	many	TRBV6-1	TRBJ1-2	TRBD1
TGTGCCAGCAGTTACCCGAGACAGGGCACAGATACGCAGTATTTT	CASSYPRQGTDTQYF	few	TRBV6-5	TRBJ2-3	.
TGTGCCAGCAGCAGAACAGGGATCAGGGAGACCCAGTACTTC	CASSRTGIRETQYF	few	TRBV7-2	TRBJ2-5	.
TGCAGTGCTAGAGGCCGGCAGGGGTTCGGCACTGAAGCTTTCTTT	CSARGRQGFGTEAFF	.	TRBV20-1	TRBJ1-1	.
TGCGCCAGCAAACGAGGGACAGGGATCCAAGAGACCCAGTACTTC	CASKRGTGIQETQYF	.	TRBV5-1	TRBJ2-5	TRBD1
TGCGCCAGCAGCTTGGTGGCAGGAGAACACTACGAGCAGTACTTC	CASSLVAGEHYEQYF	.	TRBV5-1	TRBJ2-7	.
TGCGCCAGCAGCCGCGGGACAGGCTCCTACAATGAGCAGTTCTTC	CASSRGTGSYNEQFF	few	TRBV5-1	TRBJ2-1	TRBD1
TGCGCCTGCAGCTTGGAAGACGGGAGACCAGATACGCAGTATTTT	CACSLEDGRPDTQYF	.	TRBV5-1	TRBJ2-3	.
TGCGCCAGCAGCAGGACAGTACCAAGCTCCTACAATGAGCAGTTCTTC	CASSRTVPSSYNEQFF	few	TRBV5-1	TRBJ2-1	.
TGTGCCCGACCTGATTGGGCTTTCTTT	CARPDWAFF	.	TRBV27	TRBJ1-1	.
TGTGCCAGCAGCTTAGGGGGTACAATTCGAAACTATGGCTACACCTTC	CASSLGGTIRNYGYTF	few	TRBV7-9	TRBJ1-2	.
TGTGCCAGCAGCCTAGGGGGAAGGTCGTATGGCTACACCTTC	CASSLGGRSYGYTF	.	TRBV3-1	TRBJ1-2	.
TGTGCCAGCAGTGAACAGGGTAGGGTGAACACTGAAGCTTTCTTT	CASSEQGRVNTEAFF	few	TRBV25-1	TRBJ1-1	.
TGTGCCAGCACCCAACAGGGGGTTTTATCCTATGGCTACACCTTC	CASTQQGVLSYGYTF	.	TRBV28	TRBJ1-2	TRBD1
TGCAGCGTTGAAGACAGGGGACTAGGCTACTTC	CSVEDRGLGYF	.	TRBV29-1	TRBJ2-5	TRBD2
TGCGCCAGCAGTCAGGAAACACCGGATGAAAAACTGTTTTTT	CASSQETPDEKLFF	few	TRBV5-1	TRBJ1-4	.
TGTGCCAGCAGTGTGCAGGGGGACTATGGCTACACCTTC	CASSVQGDYGYTF	few	TRBV2	TRBJ1-2	TRBD1
TGTGCCAGCAGCCCAGAACAGGGCGGGAACACTGAAGCTTTCTTT	CASSPEQGGNTEAFF	.	TRBV7-9	TRBJ1-1	.
TGCGCCAGCAGCCACGGGACAGGGGAAACGCCCCAGCATTTT	CASSHGTGETPQHF	once	TRBV5-1	TRBJ1-5	TRBD1
TGTGCCAGCAGCCGCCTAGGGGGCAACACAGATACGCAGTATTTT	CASSRLGGNTDTQYF	few	TRBV7-9	TRBJ2-3	TRBD1
TGCAGTGCTGAGACGGGCGAGACCCAGTACTTC	CSAETGETQYF	.	TRBV20-1	TRBJ2-5	.
TGTGCCAGCAATAAAAACAATGAGCAGTTCTTC	CASNKNNEQFF	.	TRBV6-2/TRBV6-3	TRBJ2-1	.
TGTGCCAGCAGAGAATCAGTCGGGGAGCTGTTTTTT	CASRESVGELFF	many	TRBV12-3/TRBV12-4	TRBJ2-2	.
TGCGCCAGCAGCTTTGCAGCCCCGGAGCCGCAGTATTTT	CASSFAAPEPQYF	few	TRBV5-1	TRBJ2-3	.
TGTGCCAGCAGCTGGGTTGGACTAGCGGGTTCAAGTGAGCAGTTCTTC	CASSWVGLAGSSEQFF	once	TRBV7-6	TRBJ2-1	TRBD2